This is a list of T cell receptor beta chains from one sample in a study of breast tumors, draining lymph nodes, adjacent tissues. TCRdb re-called the multiplex PCR reads with MiXCR, one entry per CDR3 protein. There are roughly 86,000 distinct CDR3 sequences in the sample; around 20% occur only once, and around 2.5% lies in the top ten. Sample: axillary lymph node tissue. The receptors here all came from a female donor with breast cancer. Some clones in this sample may be carry-over from other donors' samples. The CDR3 runs from the conserved cysteine through the conserved F or W. The order of the fields is J gene, D gene, clone size, V gene, CDR3 DNA, CDR3 protein. D genes are given only for firm matches. Rows give clone size only sometimes, using once, few, many, or a class for an expanded clone.

J gene: TRBJ2-1; D gene: NA; clone size: many; V gene: TRBV19; CDR3 DNA: TGTGCCAGTAGTTTGGGACAGGTGGGGGGGAATGAGCAGTTCTTC; CDR3 protein: CASSLGQVGGNEQFF
J gene: TRBJ1-4; D gene: TRBD1; clone size: many; V gene: TRBV7-8; CDR3 DNA: TGTGCCAGCAGCTTCTACAGGGGGGATGAAAAACTGTTTTTT; CDR3 protein: CASSFYRGDEKLFF
J gene: TRBJ2-3; D gene: TRBD2; clone size: many; V gene: TRBV10-1; CDR3 DNA: TGCGCCAGCAGGGCTAGCGGGAGATCGGATACGCAGTATTTT; CDR3 protein: CASRASGRSDTQYF
J gene: TRBJ2-1; D gene: TRBD2; clone size: many; V gene: TRBV20-1; CDR3 DNA: TGCAGTGCTACTCCACCGGGACTAGCGGGTTACAATGAGCAGTTCTTC; CDR3 protein: CSATPPGLAGYNEQFF
J gene: TRBJ2-1; D gene: NA; clone size: many; V gene: TRBV12-3/TRBV12-4; CDR3 DNA: TGTGCCAGCAGTGCCTATGTAGGAAGGGGATCGGATGAGCAGTTCTTC; CDR3 protein: CASSAYVGRGSDEQFF
J gene: TRBJ2-2; D gene: NA; clone size: few; V gene: TRBV11-2; CDR3 DNA: TGTGCCAGCAGCTTACACAGCACCGGGGAGCTGTTTTTT; CDR3 protein: CASSLHSTGELFF
J gene: TRBJ2-2; D gene: NA; clone size: many; V gene: TRBV11-3; CDR3 DNA: TGTGCCAGCAGCTTAGGTATCACCGGGGAGCTGTTTTTT; CDR3 protein: CASSLGITGELFF
J gene: TRBJ1-3; D gene: NA; clone size: many; V gene: TRBV10-3; CDR3 DNA: TGTGCCATCAGTGTATCAGGATCTGGAAACACCATATATTTT; CDR3 protein: CAISVSGSGNTIYF
J gene: TRBJ2-3; D gene: TRBD2; clone size: once; V gene: TRBV6-2/TRBV6-3; CDR3 DNA: TGTGCCAGCAGTTACAGACTAGCGGGAGGGCAAAGGCCTTCCACAGATACGCAGTATTTT; CDR3 protein: CASSYRLAGGQRPSTDTQYF
J gene: TRBJ1-2; D gene: TRBD1; clone size: few; V gene: TRBV28; CDR3 DNA: TGTGCCAGCAGTCCAGGGGGCGAATATGGCTACACCTTC; CDR3 protein: CASSPGGEYGYTF
J gene: TRBJ2-7; D gene: TRBD2; clone size: many; V gene: TRBV20-1; CDR3 DNA: TGCAGTGCTATCGGGACTAGCGGGAGATCATCCTACGAGCAGTACTTC; CDR3 protein: CSAIGTSGRSSYEQYF
J gene: TRBJ2-1; D gene: TRBD2; clone size: NA; V gene: TRBV28; CDR3 DNA: TGTGCCAGCAGTCTCGGGGGGACCAACAATGAGCAGTTCTTC; CDR3 protein: CASSLGGTNNEQFF
J gene: TRBJ2-5; D gene: TRBD1; clone size: many; V gene: TRBV7-7; CDR3 DNA: TGTGCTAGCAGCTCAGGCAGGGGGCTGTTAGAGACCCAGTACTTC; CDR3 protein: CASSSGRGLLETQYF
J gene: TRBJ2-2; D gene: TRBD2; clone size: many; V gene: TRBV20-1; CDR3 DNA: TGCAGTGCTAGCCTCCGAGCGGGAGGTTCTACCGGGGAGCTGTTTTTT; CDR3 protein: CSASLRAGGSTGELFF
J gene: TRBJ1-2; D gene: NA; clone size: few; V gene: TRBV27; CDR3 DNA: TGTGCCAGCAGTTTAGGGGAGGGAAGGTATGGCTACACCTTC; CDR3 protein: CASSLGEGRYGYTF
J gene: TRBJ2-3; D gene: TRBD2; clone size: many; V gene: TRBV6-2/TRBV6-3; CDR3 DNA: TGTGCCAGCACCCGGTATAGCGGGATGGGAGATACGCAGTATTTT; CDR3 protein: CASTRYSGMGDTQYF
J gene: TRBJ2-2; D gene: NA; clone size: few; V gene: TRBV27; CDR3 DNA: TGTGCCAGCAGTGGAGGGACAGTCACCGGGGAGCTGTTTTTT; CDR3 protein: CASSGGTVTGELFF
J gene: TRBJ2-7; D gene: NA; clone size: many; V gene: TRBV6-5; CDR3 DNA: TGTGCCAGCATACCCCTTCGGGAGGAGCAGTACTTC; CDR3 protein: CASIPLREEQYF
J gene: TRBJ2-3; D gene: NA; clone size: NA; V gene: TRBV27; CDR3 DNA: TGTGCCAGCAGTTCGTTAGGCACAGATACGCAGTATTTT; CDR3 protein: CASSSLGTDTQYF
J gene: TRBJ2-7; D gene: TRBD2; clone size: many; V gene: TRBV6-2/TRBV6-3; CDR3 DNA: TGTGCCAATGGGCGGGAAGAGCGGGAGGATTGCTACGAGCAGTACTTC; CDR3 protein: CANGREEREDCYEQYF
J gene: TRBJ2-5; D gene: NA; clone size: NA; V gene: TRBV19; CDR3 DNA: TGTGCCAGTAGTGTGCAGGCTAGCTCATGGGAGACCCAGTACTTC; CDR3 protein: CASSVQASSWETQYF
J gene: TRBJ1-3; D gene: NA; clone size: NA; V gene: TRBV2; CDR3 DNA: TGTGCCAGCAGATCGCAGTCGGCGTTAAACACCATATATTTT; CDR3 protein: CASRSQSALNTIYF